Listed below are T cell receptor beta chains from one sample, sequenced in a study of PD-1 blockade in classical Hodgkin lymphoma. TCRdb keeps only in-frame clones here, not all; method: immunoSEQ multiplex PCR. The top ten hold more than 20% of the sample, which has about 20,000 clones, 75% to 90% seen once. Specimen: peripheral blood mononuclear cells (PBMCs), collected at baseline. These receptors were taken from a human donor with classical Hodgkin lymphoma. Each CDR3 is given with its conserved first and last residue. Each record gives: D gene, J gene, clone size, V gene, CDR3 length, CDR3 DNA, CDR3 protein. The D gene is left open where the match is weak. Only some rows state a clone size, as once, few, many or a class for expanded clones.

>TRBD2|TRBJ2-1|NA|TRBV28|18
TGTGCCAGCAGTACTCAATCGGGACTAGCGGGATGGTGGAATGAGCAGTTCTTC
CASSTQSGLAGWWNEQFF
>NA|TRBJ2-5|NA|TRBV15|17
TGTGCCACCAGCAGTGGGGCAGGGGAGGTTCAGGGAGAGACCCAGTACTTC
CATSSGAGEVQGETQYF
>NA|TRBJ1-2|NA|TRBV30|16
TGTGCCTGGACCCCATATCGGAGCCCCGGAATGGGGGGCTACACCTTC
CAWTPYRSPGMGGYTF
>NA|TRBJ2-2|NA|TRBV23-1|16
TGCGCCAGCACCGAAAGTACAGGGTGTTATACCGGGGAGCTGTTTTTT
CASTESTGCYTGELFF
>NA|TRBJ1-3|NA|TRBV5-1|15
TGCGCCAGCAGCTTGGTGGGGGCCGACCGGGACACCATATATTTT
CASSLVGADRDTIYF
>TRBD2|TRBJ2-3|NA|TRBV14|17
TGTGCCAGCAGCCAGATAGCGGGGGGGCCTTTCCCAGATACGCAGTATTTT
CASSQIAGGPFPDTQYF
>NA|TRBJ2-3|NA|TRBV10-3|15
TGTGCCTACTCGGAGACTCGGGTTCGCACAGATACGCAGTATTTT
CAYSETRVRTDTQYF
>NA|TRBJ1-2|NA|TRBV30|12
TGTGCCTGGATGATAGCGAACTATGGCTACACCTTC
CAWMIANYGYTF
>NA|TRBJ1-1|NA|TRBV19|18
TGTGCCAGTAGTATCAGGCTCCGGAAGAACGTCATGAACACTGAAGCTTTCTTT
CASSIRLRKNVMNTEAFF
>NA|TRBJ1-4|NA|TRBV6-6|14
TGTGCCAGCAGTTACTCAATCAGAGGTGAAAAACTGTTTTTT
CASSYSIRGEKLFF
>TRBD2|TRBJ2-7|NA|TRBV4-2|20
TGTGCCAGCAGCCAAGATCTGAGAGGGCTAGCGGGAGTGAGTGCCTACGAGCAGTACTTC
CASSQDLRGLAGVSAYEQYF
>TRBD2|TRBJ2-7|NA|TRBV6-5|15
TGTGCCAGCAGTCGAGATATAGCGGGGTCCTACGAGCAGTACTTC
CASSRDIAGSYEQYF
>NA|TRBJ2-3|NA|TRBV5-1|16
TGCGCCAGCAGCTTGGGTGGGGTCTCCATTGGTGATACGCAGTATTTT
CASSLGGVSIGDTQYF
>NA|TRBJ1-4|NA|TRBV12-5|15
TGTGCTAGTGGTTTGGAGGGGGGATTCAAAGAAAAACTGTTTTTT
CASGLEGGFKEKLFF
>TRBD2|TRBJ2-1|NA|TRBV29-1|15
TGCAGCGTTGTTGTGGTTGGGACTAATCCCACTGAGCAGTTCTTC
CSVVVVGTNPTEQFF
>NA|TRBJ1-1|once|TRBV18|15
TGTGCCAGCTCACCGTCGACAGGAGGGGACACTGAAGCTTTCTTT
CASSPSTGGDTEAFF
>TRBD1|TRBJ2-1|NA|TRBV2|15
TGTGCCAGCATAGGTGGAGGACAGGGGTCCCATGAGCAGTTCTTC
CASIGGGQGSHEQFF
>TRBD2|TRBJ2-3|NA|TRBV9|14
TGTGCCAGCCACCCGGGAGGGCCCACAGATACGCAGTATTTT
CASHPGGPTDTQYF
>TRBD2|TRBJ2-3|NA|TRBV10-3|17
TGTGCCATCAGGAGCGGGGGGGCTAATGTACGCACAGATACGCAGTATTTT
CAIRSGGANVRTDTQYF
>TRBD2|TRBJ2-7|NA|TRBV5-6|14
TGTGCCAGCAGGCTAGCGGGGGGACCCTACGAGCAGTACTTC
CASRLAGGPYEQYF
>TRBD2|TRBJ2-3|NA|TRBV7-9|17
TGTGCCAGCAGCTCAAGTACTAGCGGGGGTAGCACAGATACGCAGTATTTT
CASSSSTSGGSTDTQYF
>NA|TRBJ1-6|NA|TRBV18|18
TGTGCCAGCTCACCAGCCGCGCAGGGTCGATTAAGTAATTCACCCCTCCACTTT
CASSPAAQGRLSNSPLHF
>NA|TRBJ2-7|NA|TRBV14|14
TGTGCCAGCAGCCAAGCTATGGGGCCCTACGAGCAGTACTTC
CASSQAMGPYEQYF
>TRBD1|TRBJ2-7|NA|TRBV30|14
TGTGCCTGGAAGGGGACAGGGGTGACCTACGAGCAGTACTTC
CAWKGTGVTYEQYF
>TRBD2|TRBJ2-2|NA|TRBV5-4|15
TGTGCCAGCACCGAGCGGGAGGGCCTGTCCGGGGAGCTGTTTTTT
CASTEREGLSGELFF
>NA|TRBJ2-3|once|TRBV30|12
TGTGCCTGGACAGAAGGGGCAGATACGCAGTATTTT
CAWTEGADTQYF
>TRBD2|TRBJ2-3|NA|TRBV10-3|13
TGTGCCGCACAACTAGCGGGGGGCCCTACGCAGTATTTT
CAAQLAGGPTQYF
>TRBD1|TRBJ1-3|few|TRBV30|15
TGTGCCTGGAGCCGGGACAGTGGCTCTGGAAACACCATATATTTT
CAWSRDSGSGNTIYF
>NA|TRBJ1-1|medium-sized|TRBV29-1|15
TGCAGCGTTGAAGATGGATCAGTAGGGAACACTGAAGCTTTCTTT
CSVEDGSVGNTEAFF
>TRBD1|TRBJ1-5|NA|TRBV5-1|15
TGCGCCAGCAGCTACGGGACAGGGGGCAATCAGCCCCAGCATTTT
CASSYGTGGNQPQHF
>NA|TRBJ2-3|NA|TRBV19|15
TGTGCCAGTAGTAGGCAGGGGATAAGCACAGATACGCAGTATTTT
CASSRQGISTDTQYF
>NA|TRBJ2-1|NA|TRBV19|14
NA
CASTSGGDYNEQFF
>NA|TRBJ2-7|NA|TRBV29-1|13
TGCAGCGTTGAAGGGGCTTACTCCTACGAGCAGTACTTC
CSVEGAYSYEQYF
>NA|TRBJ1-5|NA|TRBV29-1|13
TGCAGCGTTGCGTACCAGTCCAATCAGCCCCAGCATTTT
CSVAYQSNQPQHF
>NA|TRBJ2-5|NA|TRBV28|13
TGTGCCACCGCCGGGCTCCCGGGGGAGACCCAGTACTTC
CATAGLPGETQYF
>NA|TRBJ1-2|NA|TRBV5-5|15
TGTGCCAGCAGCTTGAAAGAGGGGGGTGGCTATGGCTACACCTTC
CASSLKEGGGYGYTF
>NA|TRBJ2-7|NA|TRBV11-2|16
TGTGCCAGCAGCTTAGGATTCGGGGGAGCAGAATACGAGCAGTACTTC
CASSLGFGGAEYEQYF
>TRBD2|TRBJ2-5|once|TRBV6-5|16
TGTGCCAGCAGTTCGTTAGCGGGGGGCCTTGAAGGGACCCAGTACTTC
CASSSLAGGLEGTQYF
>NA|TRBJ2-6|NA|TRBV10-3|15
TGTGCCGTCTCAGAGTTTTCCTCTGGGGCCAACGTCCTGACTTTC
CAVSEFSSGANVLTF
>TRBD2|TRBJ2-3|NA|TRBV18|12
TGTGCCAGCTCACTAACTAGCGGGGAACGGTATTTT
CASSLTSGERYF
>TRBD2|TRBJ2-7|NA|TRBV5-6|15
TGTGCCAGCAGCTTGGGAGCGGGGTTCTCCTACGAGCAGTACTTC
CASSLGAGFSYEQYF
>NA|TRBJ2-3|NA|TRBV7-9|14
TGTGCCAGCAGCTTAGAAACAGGGTCAGATACGCAGTATTTT
CASSLETGSDTQYF
>TRBD1|TRBJ1-2|NA|TRBV15|15
TGTGCCACCAGCAGAGGAACAGGGGGCGGGTATGGCTACACCTTC
CATSRGTGGGYGYTF
>NA|TRBJ1-1|NA|TRBV19|13
TGTGCCAGTATGGACAGAAAGAACACTGAAGCTTTCTTT
CASMDRKNTEAFF
>NA|TRBJ1-2|once|TRBV15|18
TGTGCCACCAGCAAGTACCCAAGGGGCTCTCTCCAGGACTATGGCTACACCTTC
CATSKYPRGSLQDYGYTF
>NA|TRBJ1-5|NA|TRBV27|16
TGTGCCAGCAGCATTGGGGGGGGGTATAGCAATCAGCCCCAGCATTTT
CASSIGGGYSNQPQHF
>NA|TRBJ2-2|NA|TRBV5-6|15
TGTGCCAGCAGCATGGACCTTATAAACGGCGGGGAGCTGTTTTTT
CASSMDLINGGELFF
>NA|TRBJ1-2|NA|TRBV27|14
TGTGCCAGCAGTTTAGTGCCGGAGGGCTATGGCTGCACCTTC
CASSLVPEGYGCTF
>NA|TRBJ1-1|few|TRBV28|13
TGTGCCAGCACTCGGATACTGAACACTGAAGCTTTCTTT
CASTRILNTEAFF
>NA|TRBJ2-7|NA|TRBV2|14
TGTGCCAGCGCTGCTGACGGACAGCCCTACGAGCAGTACTTC
CASAADGQPYEQYF
>NA|TRBJ2-5|NA|TRBV19|14
TGTGCCAGTAGTATTATGGCGTACCAAGAGACCCAGTACTTC
CASSIMAYQETQYF
>TRBD1|TRBJ2-1|NA|TRBV10-3|18
TGTGCCATCAGTGATCTTTCACCTCGACAGGGGGTTTACAATGAGCAGTTCTTC
CAISDLSPRQGVYNEQFF
>TRBD2|TRBJ2-7|NA|TRBV29-1|18
TGCAGCGTTGAAAAGGGCGCTGCGATGGCTAGCGGTCACTACGAGCAGTACTTC
CSVEKGAAMASGHYEQYF
>TRBD1|TRBJ1-5|few|TRBV29-1|14
TGCAGCGTTGCATTTCGGACAGGGGAGCAGCCCCAGCATTTT
CSVAFRTGEQPQHF
>NA|TRBJ2-2|once|TRBV5-6|16
TGTGCCAGCTGCTCTGGGACCCTAATAAACACCGGGGAGCTGTTTTTT
CASCSGTLINTGELFF
>NA|TRBJ1-2|NA|TRBV13|14
TGTGCCAGCAGCTTAGGGTCCGGGAACTATGGCTACACCTTC
CASSLGSGNYGYTF
>NA|TRBJ2-2|NA|TRBV28|17
TGTGCCAGCAGTTTATTTATGGGGAGTAGGAACACCGGGGAGCTGTTTTTT
CASSLFMGSRNTGELFF
>TRBD1|TRBJ2-1|few|TRBV7-9|14
TGTGCCAGCAGCCCCCGGGACAGGATGAATGAGCAGTTCTTC
CASSPRDRMNEQFF